Listed here are 3 T cell receptor beta chains from one sample, sequenced in a study of blood T cell repertoires in COVID-19. The table came from immunoSEQ multiplex PCR; TCRdb's copy has only in-frame clones and leaves some out. The repertoire holds approximately 200,000 clones, with around 86% as singletons. Sequencing input: PBMCs or T cells enriched from blood (not recorded which). The receptors here all came from a woman younger than 45 who had recovered from COVID-19.

The chain employs TRBV28 and TRBJ1-5; perhaps TRBD1 as D (6 bases). Deletions cut 3 bases from V and 7 bases from J, with 10 bases between. The germline gives CDR1 MDHEN, CDR2 SYDVKM. The CDR3 length is 13 residues. For the CDR3, the DNA is TGTGCCAGCAGTTTCACACAGGGACAGCCCCAGCATTTT. It translates to CASSFTQGQPQHF. Full variable domain (missing parts from reference TRBV28 and TRBJ1-5): DVKVTQSSRYLVKRTGEKVFLECVQDMDHENMFWYRQDPGLGLRLIYFSYDVKMKEKGDIPEGYSVSREKKERFSLILESASTNQTSMYLCASSFTQGQPQHFGDGTRLSIL.

This clone was detected a few times. The chain has TRBV7-2 and TRBJ2-7; maybe TRBD1 (6 bases). V shed 7 bases and J shed 4 bases, with 17 bases lying between them. Germline CDR1 SGHTA, CDR2 FQGNSA. The CDR3 loop spans 14 amino acids. For the CDR3, the DNA is TGTGCCAGCAACGTGGACCCAGGGGAATACGAGCAGTACTTC. Protein product: CASNVDPGEYEQYF.

The chain employs TRBV19 and TRBJ2-7; TRBD2 matches 14 bases. Germline CDR1 reads LNHDA; CDR2 reads SQIVND (reference sequence). The CDR3 totals 17 residues. J gave up 3 bases and V 0 bases, and 4 bases lay outside the gene matches. The CDR3 sequence: CASSIDPGLAGVYEQYF. CDR3 in DNA: TGTGCCAGTAGTATAGACCCGGGACTAGCGGGGGTCTACGAGCAGTACTTC.